What follows are 15 T cell receptor beta chains derived from one specimen sequenced in a study of CD8 T cells in Susac syndrome (dated by TCRdb to the late 2010s). Libraries were constructed by the immunoSEQ multiplex PCR assay. RNA was extracted using the RNeasy kit, and about 0.5 to 1 microgram was reverse transcribed with random hexamers. TCRdb reanalyzed the raw reads on its own, using fastp at Q25 for trimming and MiXCR for clone calling, and kept in-frame beta chains. Each CDR3 protein gets just one entry, which takes the most common genes and DNA from the rows behind it. For this sample the table gives some 160,000 distinct CDR3 sequences, of which just over 90% were detected only once. The ten largest clones add up to roughly 0.08% of the sample. Sequenced material: CD4+ T cells from PBMCs. The source of these receptors is a human donor in good health.

The chain uses TRBV2 and TRBJ2-7, with D tentatively TRBD2 (6 bases). CDR3 length: 14 residues. V was cut by 4 bases and J by 4 bases, with 14 bases left in between. Germline V CDR1 and CDR2: SNHLY, FYNNEI. As DNA, the CDR3 is TGTGCCAGCAGTGGGAACGGGGGAGGATACGAGCAGTACTTC. As protein: CASSGNGGGYEQYF. The whole variable domain, remainder taken from reference TRBV2 and TRBJ2-7, is EPEVTQTPSHQVTQMGQEVILRCVPISNHLYFYWYRQILGQKVEFLVSFYNNEISEKSEIFDDQFSVERPDGSNFTLKIRSTKLEDSAMYFCASSGNGGGYEQYFGPGTRLTVT.

This chain uses TRBV5-1 with TRBJ2-2; tentatively, D is TRBD1 (5 bases). The CDR3 sequence is 15 residues long. The germline V and J ends were trimmed by 1 base and 3 bases, with 10 bases remaining between them. Germline CDR1 is SGHRS and CDR2 is YFSETQ. The CDR3 sequence: CASSLSGLDTGELFF. In DNA form, the CDR3 reads TGCGCCAGCAGCTTGTCAGGGTTGGACACCGGGGAGCTGTTTTTT.

V usage is TRBV2 and J usage is TRBJ2-1, with 12 bases matching TRBD2. This CDR3 comprises 16 residues. Looked up from germline, CDR1 is SNHLY and CDR2 is FYNNEI. J gave up 0 bases and V 6 bases, and 3 bases lay outside the gene matches. Here the CDR3 reads CASRPTSGSSYNEQFF. The CDR3 DNA reads TGTGCCAGCAGACCGACTAGCGGGAGCTCCTACAATGAGCAGTTCTTC.

The rearrangement links TRBV6-5 to TRBJ2-7; D uncertain. CDR1 MNHEY and CDR2 SVGAGI come from the germline V gene. V was cut by 2 bases and J by 4 bases, with 21 bases left in between. This CDR3 is built from 17 residues. The CDR3 nucleotides read TGTGCCAGCAGTTACCCTAGGGCGCCTAGAGTGGCGTACGAGCAGTACTTC. This codes for CASSYPRAPRVAYEQYF.

The chain combines TRBV20-1 with TRBJ2-1; no clear D gene. The ends were cut back, 0 bases at V and 0 bases at J, with 15 bases in the middle. CDR3 length equals 17 residues. Germline CDR1 is DFQATT and CDR2 is SNEGSKA (reference sequence). The CDR3 region is CSAREPPLPSSYNEQFF. The CDR3 region has the DNA TGCAGTGCTAGAGAGCCCCCCCTCCCGAGCTCCTACAATGAGCAGTTCTTC.

The gene calls are TRBV23-1 and TRBJ1-5; D is uncertain. TRBV23-1 is identified as an open reading frame with a role that is uncertain. The CDR3 has 14 residues. Trimming pared 5 bases from V and 5 bases from J, leaving 13 bases between. CDR3 residues: CASSRVTPDQPQHF. In nucleotides, the CDR3 is TGCGCCAGCAGTAGAGTCACTCCCGATCAGCCCCAGCATTTT.

The rearrangement uses TRBV5-1 and TRBJ2-5; tentative D call: TRBD1 (6 bases). The CDR3 consists of 15 residues. V dropped 4 bases and J dropped 5 bases, with 18 bases sitting between them. Germline values: CDR1 SGHRS, CDR2 YFSETQ. This CDR3 is CASSPTAGVTETQYF. The CDR3 DNA reads as TGCGCCAGCAGCCCCACGGCAGGGGTGACCGAGACCCAGTACTTC.

This clonotype has just a few counts. The genes are TRBV6-6 and TRBJ1-6; no clear D gene. Trimming cost V 7 bases and J 4 bases, with 11 bases left between them. Germline V gives CDR1 MNHNY, CDR2 SVGAGI (reference sequence). The CDR3 runs to 14 residues. CDR3 residues: CASTEGSYNSPLHF. The DNA of the CDR3 is TGTGCCAGCACCGAAGGGTCGTATAATTCACCCCTCCACTTT.

The rearrangement joins TRBV4-1 to TRBJ2-7; tentatively, D is TRBD2 (6 bases). The CDR3 is made up of 16 amino acids. Trimming pared 0 bases from V and 2 bases from J, leaving 14 bases between. Germline V gene lookup returns CDR1 MGHRA and CDR2 YSYEKL. The DNA of the CDR3 is TGCGCCAGCAGCCAAGATTTGGAGGGCTATCCCTACGAGCAGTACTTC. This sequence encodes CASSQDLEGYPYEQYF.

This rearrangement joins TRBV5-4 to TRBJ2-3; 9 bases are a match to TRBD1. V shed 5 bases and J 3 bases; nucleotides not matched to a gene: 10. There are 16 residues in the CDR3. CDR1 SGHNT and CDR2 YYREEE come from the germline V gene (reference sequence). CDR3 sequence reads: CASRRPRDRVTDTQYF. The CDR3 region has the DNA TGTGCCAGCAGACGCCCCCGGGACAGGGTTACAGATACGCAGTATTTT.

This clonotype showed up just once. The chain carries TRBV19 and TRBJ1-4, with D perhaps matching TRBD1 (5 bases). Trimming pared 5 bases from V and 0 bases from J, leaving 7 bases between. This CDR3 spans 14 amino acids. Germline V gene lookup returns CDR1 LNHDA and CDR2 SQIVND (reference sequence). The CDR3 here is CASSDSSTNEKLFF. The CDR3 coding sequence is TGTGCCAGTAGTGACAGCTCAACTAATGAAAAACTGTTTTTT.

J is TRBJ2-5 and V is TRBV18; D is uncertain. CDR1 is KGHSH, CDR2 LQKENI, per germline. V lost 1 base and J 0 bases, leaving 9 bases between the germline ends. The CDR3 has 15 residues. CDR3 sequence reads: CASSPQGNYQETQYF. The CDR3 DNA follows: TGTGCCAGCTCACCACAAGGGAATTACCAAGAGACCCAGTACTTC.

The chain joins TRBV30 to TRBJ2-6; D uncertain. This CDR3 region has 15 residues. V shed 4 bases and J shed 0 bases, with 10 bases lying between them. Per germline, CDR1 GTSNPN and CDR2 SVGIG (reference sequence). The CDR3 nucleotides are TGTGCCTGGACGCCCGAGGTCTCTGGGGCCAACGTCCTGACTTTC. As protein: CAWTPEVSGANVLTF.

The chain employs TRBV7-9 and TRBJ2-2; no definite D call. CDR3 length equals 15 residues. Germline V gives CDR1 SEHNR, CDR2 FQNEAQ (reference sequence). Trimming removed 4 bases from V and 1 base from J, with 10 bases in between. The CDR3 sequence: CASSYLDLNTGELFF. The CDR3, as DNA: TGTGCCAGCAGCTATCTGGATCTGAACACCGGGGAGCTGTTTTTT.

V is TRBV11-2 and J is TRBJ1-6; D is uncertain. The CDR3 has 15 amino acids. Germline V lookup: CDR1 SGHAT, CDR2 FQNNGV. V dropped 7 bases and J dropped 0 bases, with 10 bases sitting between them. CDR3 bases: TGTGCCAGCACCCGGTGGAACTCCTATAATTCACCCCTCCACTTT. Translation gives CASTRWNSYNSPLHF.